This T cell receptor beta chain was retrieved from a study of cytomegalovirus exposure and HLA in healthy donors. Germline-derived CDR1 and CDR2 are MDHEN and SYDVKM. The V and J ends lost 7 bases and 6 bases respectively, with 25 bases between them. The CDR3 is 17 amino acids. Donors counted as nominally healthy when sampled, yet unrecorded immune exposures were likely. Remarks on this clone: The antigen is not known.

60 Vbeta and 13 Jbeta primers were used in PCR. Libraries were prepared by immunoSEQ multiplex PCR; TCRdb keeps only in-frame clonotypes and omits some of them. This table has more than 140,000 clones, approximately 78% appearing once. General study points: Later analysis indicated greater clonal expansion among HLA-associated TCR beta chains than among equally common other chains.

Specimen: PBMCs. The V gene is TRBV28, the J gene TRBJ2-1, with D possibly matching TRBD1 (5 bases). This receptor was identified in a man younger than 30 in good health and CMV-seropositive. For the CDR3, the DNA is TGTGCCAGCATTATCAACCAGGGTAAATGGGGTGGCAATGAGCAGTTCTTC. Protein sequence: CASIINQGKWGGNEQFF.